This TCR beta chain appears in the sequencing data of a study of T cells in localized non-small cell lung cancer. Assay: immunoSEQ multiplex PCR; the TCRdb copy retains only in-frame clones and omits some. Of tens of thousands of clones in the sample, roughly 87% were seen once. Per the germline V gene, CDR1 is SGHDT and CDR2 is YYEEEE. The CDR3 has 16 residues. The V gene end was trimmed by 3 bases and the J gene end by 0 bases; junction bases not matched to a gene: 6. This clonotype originated in a male donor at least 60 years old with stage II lung adenocarcinoma. Sequences were derived from peripheral blood mononuclear cells, sampled before any cancer treatment. V is TRBV5-6 and J is TRBJ1-1, with TRBD1 matching 9 bases. The CDR3 loop reads CASSWRQGVVNTEAFF. The DNA for the CDR3 is TGTGCCAGCAGCTGGAGACAGGGGGTTGTGAACACTGAAGCTTTCTTT.